This T cell receptor (beta chain) was observed in a study of T cell clones after liver transplantation (dated by TCRdb to about 2019). For the wider study: Samples were obtained from ITN030ST, a randomized trial in which withdrawal of immunosuppression was attempted within 2 years of liver transplantation. After a pre-transplant mixed lymphocyte reaction, TCRbeta sequencing was used to pinpoint donor-reactive T cell clones, which were subsequently tracked in post-transplant blood. As an antigen-independent comparator for the donor-reactive sequences, third party-reactive TCRbeta sequences from pre-transplant MLRs were identified as well. Of the eight recipients, a few were HCV-positive, while the remaining recipients had been transplanted for non-autoimmune, non-viral indications. Until randomization at 12-24 months post-transplant, subjects were given standard immunosuppression, with no induction therapy. Tolerance meant complete immunosuppression withdrawal for at least one year without liver enzymes rising beyond twice the upper limit of normal. Blood samples were collected pre-transplant, then pre-randomization ahead of withdrawal, and finally post-randomization once withdrawal had either been completed or failed. The studied cohort comprised 8 liver transplant recipients, 3 classified as tolerant and 5 as non-tolerant. Beyond this particular receptor, the publication reports: Conclusions were preliminary, limited by small, heterogeneous patient numbers and non-standardized post-transplant time points. Because no allograft tissue specimens were available, donor-reactive T cells may have migrated into the graft instead of being deleted. Low numbers of available donor cells limited the measurable donor-reactive repertoire in two subjects. Donor-reactive sequences declined more than third party-reactive ones, suggesting partial antigen-specific deletion unrelated to withdrawal success. In most of the 8 subjects, regardless of tolerance or HCV status, circulating donor-reactive CD4 TCRbeta sequences dropped significantly post-transplant. Once repertoire turnover was taken into account, donor-reactive detection showed a significant reduction for CD4 in 7 of 8 subjects and for CD8 in 8 of 8.

Using immunoSEQ, frozen genomic DNA was subjected to high-throughput TCRbeta CDR3 sequencing, a process that included PCR amplification, mapping, bias correction and internal controls. Per the authors' processing: Productive rearrangements were kept, and unique TCRbeta sequences were defined by CDR3 nucleotide sequence plus V and J gene. A sequence counted as donor-reactive only if the sequence showed at least 5-fold expansion in CFSE-low cells compared with unstimulated pre-transplant cells and had a frequency of at least 0.01%. Per-subject minimum frequency thresholds, based on the lowest-template unstimulated sample, ensured at least 90% detection power. Repertoire turnover was measured by Jensen-Shannon divergence between the top 1000 TCRbeta sequences post- and pre-transplant. Two-sided Fisher's exact tests were used to test for changes in the detection of donor-reactive sequences. The clones in this table, taken by TCRdb from immuneACCESS, are in-frame only. Not every clone is retained; where verified, under half of the shortfall comes from an unresolved V gene, and the cause of the rest is unknown. V and J calls and clone size are as listed in that table; D and trimming were resolved from the DNA. Present in this sample are about 100,000 clones, approximately 85% of which were seen just once. The top ten constitute roughly 0.9% of the sample.

Note on this clone: The specificity of this receptor is unknown. One base away there is no much larger clone; base qualities are not given.

The time point label of this sample denotes: pre-transplant. Thawed unstimulated PBMCs were stained for CD3, CD4 and CD8 and FACS-sorted into CD3+CD4+ and CD3+CD8+ populations. All 8 studied subjects were randomized to withdrawal of immunosuppression. The Qiagen DNeasy Blood and Tissue Kit was used for isolation of genomic DNA. CDR1 MNHEY and CDR2 SVGAGI were looked up in the germline V gene. The V end loses 6 bases and the J end loses 10 bases, and a stretch of 13 bases separates them. The CDR3 spans 13 residues, from the cysteine through the phenylalanine. Only the CDR3 part of the read is kept: 39 bases, read in frame from the first base.

This specimen consisted of CD4+ T cells from blood, obtained before liver transplant. The V gene is TRBV6-5 and the J gene is TRBJ1-6, and the D gene may be TRBD1, 6 bases matching. This sequence was found in a human donor who received a liver transplant. The CDR3 has the sequence CASRGRGESPLHF. DNA sequence: TGTGCCAGCAGGGGCAGGGGCGAATCACCCCTCCACTTT.